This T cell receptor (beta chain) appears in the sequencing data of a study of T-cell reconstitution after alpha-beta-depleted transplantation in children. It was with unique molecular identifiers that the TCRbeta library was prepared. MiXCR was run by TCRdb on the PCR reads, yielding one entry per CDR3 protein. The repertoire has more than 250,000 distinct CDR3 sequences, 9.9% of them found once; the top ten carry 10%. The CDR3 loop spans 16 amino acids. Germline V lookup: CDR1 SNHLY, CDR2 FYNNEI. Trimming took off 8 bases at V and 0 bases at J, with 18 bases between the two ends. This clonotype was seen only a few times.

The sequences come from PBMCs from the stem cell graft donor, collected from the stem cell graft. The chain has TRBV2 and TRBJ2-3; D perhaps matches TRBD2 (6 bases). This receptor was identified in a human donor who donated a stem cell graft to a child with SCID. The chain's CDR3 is CASWRGLSGSTDTQYF. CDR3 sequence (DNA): TGTGCCAGCTGGAGAGGGCTTAGCGGTAGCACAGATACGCAGTATTTT.